This is a list of T cell receptor beta chains from one sample in a study of neurological immune-mediated disorders. TCRdb ran MiXCR on the 5' RACE reads and lists one entry per CDR3 protein. Among 45,000 to 65,000 distinct CDR3 sequences listed, 7% to 10% were seen once. Sequenced material: PBMCs. The receptors shown here come from a woman aged 40 to 50 in good health. Both conserved end residues are part of each CDR3. Fields, in order: J gene, clone size, V gene, D gene, CDR3 protein, CDR3 DNA. The D gene is left open where the match is weak. Clone size, where shown, is once, few, many, or a class for clones that have expanded.

TRBJ2-7 | many | TRBV5-1 | . | CASSLGPGPDEQYF | TGCGCCAGCAGCTTGGGCCCCGGCCCGGACGAGCAGTACTTC
TRBJ2-7 | many | TRBV12-3/TRBV12-4 | TRBD1 | CASSTSDRVVEQYF | TGTGCCAGCAGTACCTCTGACAGGGTGGTCGAGCAGTACTTC
TRBJ2-3 | . | TRBV19 | . | CASSPQGGLTDTQYF | TGTGCCAGTAGTCCTCAGGGGGGCCTCACAGATACGCAGTATTTT
TRBJ2-2 | many | TRBV5-1 | TRBD2 | CASRGGGAWTGELFF | TGCGCCAGCAGAGGCGGGGGGGCCTGGACCGGGGAGCTGTTTTTT
TRBJ1-5 | many | TRBV20-1 | TRBD1 | CSARDWDRAQPQHF | TGCAGTGCTAGAGATTGGGACAGGGCTCAGCCCCAGCATTTT
TRBJ1-2 | few | TRBV6-5 | TRBD1 | CASSRTGILPASGYTF | TGTGCCAGCAGCCGGACAGGGATTCTACCGGCGTCAGGCTACACCTTC
TRBJ2-7 | . | TRBV18 | . | CASSPTSRLSSYEQYF | TGTGCCAGCTCACCAACCAGCCGCCTCAGCTCCTACGAGCAGTACTTC
TRBJ2-4 | many | TRBV9 | . | CASSPVAGAKNIQYF | TGTGCCAGCAGCCCTGTTGCAGGAGCCAAAAACATTCAGTACTTC
TRBJ2-1 | many | TRBV2 | TRBD1 | CASRRDSYNEQFF | TGTGCCAGCAGAAGGGACAGCTACAATGAGCAGTTCTTC
TRBJ1-5 | many | TRBV29-1 | . | CSVAEQSNQPQHF | TGCAGCGTTGCCGAACAGAGCAATCAGCCCCAGCATTTT
TRBJ2-7 | many | TRBV13 | . | CASSQNSEYEQYF | TGTGCCAGCAGCCAAAACTCAGAGTACGAGCAGTACTTC
TRBJ1-1 | many | TRBV27 | . | CASSLRWYTEAFF | TGTGCCAGCAGTTTAAGGTGGTACACTGAAGCTTTCTTT
TRBJ1-6 | few | TRBV27 | TRBD1 | CASRRGEGARSPLHF | TGTGCCAGCAGGAGGGGGGAGGGGGCCCGGTCACCCCTCCACTTT
TRBJ2-5 | many | TRBV21-1 | . | CASTHPAAGGPQETQYF | TGTGCCAGCACCCATCCGGCGGCGGGGGGACCCCAAGAGACCCAGTACTTC
TRBJ1-2 | many | TRBV27 | . | CASSLTVPGMAGYTF | TGTGCCAGCAGTTTAACGGTGCCGGGAATGGCCGGCTACACCTTC
TRBJ2-7 | many | TRBV4-2 | . | CASSQDWGADTYEQYF | TGTGCCAGCAGCCAAGACTGGGGGGCAGATACCTACGAGCAGTACTTC
TRBJ1-3 | many | TRBV7-2 | . | CASSYDGQYSGNTIYF | TGTGCCAGCAGCTACGACGGCCAATACTCTGGAAACACCATATATTTT
TRBJ2-1 | . | TRBV6-4 | TRBD2 | CASSVGLADYNDQFF | TGTGCCAGCAGTGTCGGACTAGCGGACTACAATGACCAGTTCTTC
TRBJ2-5 | many | TRBV20-1 | TRBD2 | CSARGIAGVQETQYF | TGCAGTGCCAGGGGGATAGCGGGAGTCCAAGAGACCCAGTACTTC
TRBJ2-2 | many | TRBV5-6 | . | CASSSKAGASANTGELFF | TGTGCCAGCAGCAGCAAGGCGGGGGCCAGCGCGAACACCGGGGAGCTGTTTTTT
TRBJ2-5 | few | TRBV29-1 | . | CSVQVRAQETQYF | TGCAGCGTTCAGGTCAGAGCCCAAGAGACCCAGTACTTC
TRBJ1-2 | many | TRBV20-1 | TRBD1 | CSALYTGGGPYGYTF | TGCAGTGCTCTATACACAGGGGGCGGCCCCTATGGCTACACCTTC
TRBJ2-3 | medium-sized | TRBV12-3/TRBV12-4 | . | CASSLGDTQYF | TGTGCCAGCAGTTTAGGAGATACGCAGTATTTT
TRBJ2-1 | many | TRBV15 | TRBD2 | CATSRRGLAGGYNEQFF | TGTGCCACCAGCAGAAGGGGTCTAGCGGGGGGATACAATGAGCAGTTCTTC
TRBJ2-7 | many | TRBV20-1 | TRBD2 | CSLRGGRGYEQYF | TGCTCCCTCCGGGGCGGGAGGGGCTACGAGCAGTACTTC
TRBJ1-1 | many | TRBV14 | . | CASSQGPSGNTEAFF | TGTGCCAGCAGCCAAGGACCAAGCGGAAACACTGAAGCTTTCTTT
TRBJ2-1 | many | TRBV6-2/TRBV6-3 | . | CASSHPLGQFF | TGTGCCAGCAGTCATCCCCTTGGGCAGTTCTTC
TRBJ2-3 | many | TRBV7-3 | TRBD2 | CASSFGAGGTDTQYF | TGTGCCAGCAGCTTCGGAGCGGGAGGCACAGATACGCAGTATTTT
TRBJ2-7 | . | TRBV3-1 | . | CVSSQALRTASSYEQYF | TGTGTCAGCAGCCAAGCTCTTAGGACTGCGAGCTCCTACGAGCAGTACTTC
TRBJ2-6 | . | TRBV12-3/TRBV12-4 | . | CASSSGQTGANVLTF | TGTGCCAGCAGTTCCGGACAGACGGGGGCCAACGTCCTGACTTTC
TRBJ2-2 | many | TRBV5-5 | . | CASSFVVSPPGELFF | TGTGCCAGCAGCTTCGTCGTCTCCCCGCCCGGGGAGCTGTTTTTT
TRBJ2-6 | many | TRBV5-1 | . | CASSLDIKGAGANVLTF | TGCGCCAGCAGCTTGGATATCAAGGGGGCTGGGGCCAACGTCCTGACTTTC
TRBJ1-1 | many | TRBV6-5 | . | CASSRTENTEAFF | TGTGCCAGCAGTAGGACAGAGAACACTGAAGCTTTCTTT
TRBJ1-1 | many | TRBV6-2/TRBV6-3 | . | CASSSRVLGGTEAFF | TGTGCCAGCAGTTCCCGGGTCCTCGGAGGCACTGAAGCTTTCTTT
TRBJ2-7 | many | TRBV6-6 | . | CASTPPGGEEQYF | TGTGCCAGCACCCCCCCGGGTGGGGAGGAGCAGTACTTC
TRBJ2-2 | few | TRBV6-5 | TRBD2 | CASSRTGLAGWAGELFF | TGTGCCAGCAGTCGGACAGGACTAGCGGGATGGGCCGGGGAGCTGTTTTTT
TRBJ2-4 | many | TRBV2 | . | CASSVLVSQYF | TGTGCCAGCAGCGTCCTGGTTAGTCAGTACTTC
TRBJ2-5 | medium-sized | TRBV2 | TRBD1 | CASTAQGAWETQYF | TGTGCCAGCACTGCGCAGGGGGCCTGGGAGACCCAGTACTTC
TRBJ2-3 | many | TRBV10-2 | TRBD2 | CASSDRLAGTDTQYF | TGCGCCAGCAGTGATCGTCTAGCGGGGACAGATACGCAGTATTTT
TRBJ2-3 | many | TRBV12-3/TRBV12-4 | . | CASSPIGGGSTDTQYF | TGTGCCAGCAGTCCTATCGGTGGGGGTTCCACAGATACGCAGTATTTT
TRBJ1-2 | many | TRBV12-3/TRBV12-4 | . | CASTRTGIYGYTF | TGTGCCAGCACCCGGACGGGGATCTATGGCTACACCTTC
TRBJ1-2 | many | TRBV12-3/TRBV12-4 | TRBD1 | CASSLTGNGYTF | TGTGCCAGCAGTTTGACAGGGAACGGCTACACCTTC
TRBJ1-4 | many | TRBV7-8 | TRBD1 | CASSQSGQPNEKLFF | TGTGCCAGCAGCCAATCGGGACAGCCCAATGAAAAACTGTTTTTT
TRBJ2-1 | many | TRBV4-3 | TRBD2 | CASSLGTSGSNEQFF | TGCGCCAGCAGCCTCGGGACTAGCGGGAGTAATGAGCAGTTCTTC
TRBJ1-4 | many | TRBV5-6 | . | CASSSRGGTEKLFF | TGTGCCAGCAGCTCTCGAGGAGGGACCGAGAAACTGTTTTTT
TRBJ1-5 | many | TRBV20-1 | TRBD1 | CSAPDRGSNQPQHF | TGCAGTGCTCCTGACAGGGGAAGCAATCAGCCCCAGCATTTT
TRBJ1-2 | . | TRBV4-1 | . | CASSQDPGPYGYTF | TGCGCCAGCAGCCAAGATCCGGGGCCCTATGGCTACACCTTC
TRBJ2-1 | many | TRBV7-2 | TRBD1 | CASSSDRAGEQFF | TGTGCCAGCAGCTCAGACAGGGCTGGTGAGCAGTTCTTC
TRBJ2-5 | many | TRBV7-2 | . | CASSQVPAGETQYF | TGTGCCAGCAGCCAGGTACCAGCCGGGGAGACCCAGTACTTC
TRBJ2-2 | many | TRBV7-9 | . | CASTSGVYTGELFF | TGTGCCAGCACCAGTGGAGTGTACACCGGGGAGCTGTTTTTT
TRBJ1-4 | many | TRBV6-5 | . | CASSYSREAKLFF | TGTGCCAGCAGTTATTCCAGGGAGGCAAAACTGTTTTTT
TRBJ1-3 | many | TRBV6-5 | . | CASRTLSGSGNTIYF | TGTGCCAGCAGGACCTTATCCGGCTCTGGAAACACCATATATTTT
TRBJ1-2 | many | TRBV2 | . | CASSEESDRTGHYGYTF | TGTGCCAGCAGTGAAGAGTCCGATAGAACAGGGCACTATGGCTACACCTTC
TRBJ1-5 | many | TRBV15 | TRBD1 | CATSGDRGLGAQHF | TGTGCCACCAGCGGTGACAGGGGCTTAGGGGCCCAGCATTTT